This passage covers 14 T cell receptor beta chains from one sample sequenced in a study of blood T cell repertoires in COVID-19. Profiled with immunoSEQ multiplex PCR; TCRdb holds only in-frame clones, not every one. The profile covers fewer than 15,000 clones, with about 88% appearing a single time and 2.6% taken by the ten largest. The sample was peripheral blood. These receptors were obtained from a human donor in a cohort sampled during active COVID-19.

The V call is TRBV6-6, the J call TRBJ2-7; D not resolved. The CDR3 consists of 12 residues. V was trimmed by 6 bases and J by 4 bases, leaving 10 bases between them. The germline V gene has CDR1 MNHNY and CDR2 SVGAGI (reference sequence). DNA of the CDR3: TGTGCCAGCAGCCCCGTTGTATACGAGCAGTACTTC. Its protein is CASSPVVYEQYF.

The rearrangement joins TRBV29-1 to TRBJ1-1, with D uncertain. V was trimmed by 5 bases and J by 5 bases, leaving 15 bases between them. This CDR3 has 13 amino acids. The germline CDR1 and CDR2 sequences are SQVTM and ANQGSEA. The CDR3 region is CSVSPRGGTEAFF. CDR3 in DNA: TGCAGCGTTTCCCCCCGGGGTGGTACTGAAGCTTTCTTT.

V gene TRBV11-3 combines with J gene TRBJ2-7; the D gene is possibly TRBD1 (5 bases). This CDR3 has 15 amino acids. Germline-derived CDR1 and CDR2 are SGHNT and YENEEA. V gave up 4 bases and J gave up 1 base, with 14 bases separating them. CDR3 DNA: TGTGCCAGCAGCTACCCAGGGTCACTATCCTACGAGCAGTACTTC. Encoded protein: CASSYPGSLSYEQYF.

The V call is TRBV15, the J call TRBJ1-2, with D possibly matching TRBD1 (6 bases). The CDR3 has 16 residues. Germline V gives CDR1 LNHNV, CDR2 YYDKDF (reference sequence). V was cut by 0 bases and J by 4 bases, with 15 bases left in between. The CDR3 region is CATSRDRPSGVYGYTF. In DNA form, the CDR3 reads TGTGCCACCAGCAGAGATAGGCCCTCAGGGGTCTATGGCTACACCTTC.

The CDR3 region is CASSLSGQGMNTEAFF. The CDR3 DNA is TGTGCCAGCAGTTTGTCGGGACAGGGGATGAACACTGAAGCTTTCTTT. The gene calls are TRBV28 and TRBJ1-1; TRBD1 matches 10 bases. The germline V gene encodes CDR1 MDHEN and CDR2 SYDVKM. The CDR3 is 16 residues long. V was clipped by 3 bases and J by 0 bases; unmatched bases: 4.

This clone appeared a single time. The rearrangement links TRBV6-5 to TRBJ2-7, with TRBD2 matching 8 bases. The CDR3 covers 14 residues. Germline V CDR1 and CDR2: MNHEY, SVGAGI. Unmatched junction bases numbered 8, after V lost 9 bases and J lost 1 base. CDR3 amino acids: CASDREGQSYEQYF. In nucleotides, the CDR3 is TGTGCCAGTGACCGGGAGGGCCAATCCTACGAGCAGTACTTC.

V gene TRBV5-1 combines with J gene TRBJ2-7; 9 bases align to TRBD1. The CDR3 runs to 14 residues. With V trimmed by 2 bases and J by 6 bases, 6 bases remained unmatched. Germline CDR1 and CDR2: SGHRS and YFSETQ. The CDR3 DNA reads as TGCGCCAGCAGCTTCGCTACAGGGGGCGGCGAGCAGTACTTC. Its protein is CASSFATGGGEQYF.

This chain joins TRBV2 and TRBJ1-6; D remains ambiguous. Germline lookup yields CDR1 SNHLY and CDR2 FYNNEI. Trimming left V 4 bases short and J 9 bases short, with 13 bases between. CDR3 length: 14 residues. CDR3 loop: CASSVDQVSSPLHF. The CDR3 DNA follows: TGTGCCAGCAGTGTTGATCAGGTTTCTTCACCCCTCCACTTT.

This clone was detected once. The CDR3 sequence: CASSKRGQNPRIREAFF. The CDR3 DNA sequence: TGTGCCAGCAGCAAAAGGGGGCAGAACCCCCGTATCCGTGAAGCTTTCTTT. The rearrangement joins TRBV21-1 to TRBJ1-1; TRBD1, as called in the table, went unchecked against the DNA. TRBV21-1 counts as a pseudogene. The CDR3 has 17 residues.

The rearrangement joins TRBV7-8 to TRBJ2-7; maybe TRBD2 (5 bases). The CDR3 runs 13 residues. The ends were cut back, 1 base at V and 2 bases at J, with 6 bases in the middle. Germline lookup yields CDR1 SGHVS and CDR2 FQNEAQ. This chain's CDR3 is CASSLGGTYEQYF. CDR3 sequence (DNA): TGTGCCAGCAGCTTAGGAGGGACCTACGAGCAGTACTTC. The variable domain in full, with the rest retrieved from reference TRBV7-8 and TRBJ2-7, is GAGVSQSPRYKVAKRGQDVALRCDPISGHVSLFWYQQALGQGPEFLTYFQNEAQLDKSGLPSDRFFAERPEGSVSTLKIQRTQQEDSAVYLCASSLGGTYEQYFGPGTRLTVT.

The chain combines TRBV6-1 with TRBJ1-6; 10 nucleotides align to TRBD1. Germline values: CDR1 MNHNS, CDR2 SASEGT. The CDR3 is made up of 16 amino acids. Germline trimming cut 4 bases from V and 8 bases from J; bases unmatched to any gene: 8. The CDR3 is CASSGRDRGWDSPLHF. CDR3 DNA sequence: TGTGCCAGCAGTGGCCGGGACAGGGGTTGGGATTCACCCCTCCACTTT.

This sequence joins TRBV29-1 and TRBJ2-7; 11 bases fit TRBD1. CDR3 length: 12 amino acids. CDR1 and CDR2 (germline): SQVTM, ANQGSEA. Germline trimming cut 4 bases from V and 5 bases from J; bases unmatched to any gene: 1. The CDR3 DNA reads TGCAGCGTTGGGGGACAGGGGGACGAGCAGTACTTC. Protein sequence: CSVGGQGDEQYF.

The chain employs TRBV30 and TRBJ1-2; no clear D. The CDR3 is 12 amino acids. The V gene lost 5 bases and the J gene lost 4 bases, with 11 bases spanning the gap. Germline loops: CDR1 GTSNPN, CDR2 SVGIG (reference sequence). DNA of the CDR3: TGTGCCTGGTCCGAGGGTCTCTATGGCTACACCTTC. The encoded protein is CAWSEGLYGYTF.

The rearrangement links TRBV30 to TRBJ2-7; D ambiguous. CDR3 length: 14 amino acids. The V gene lost 0 bases and the J gene lost 0 bases, with 9 bases spanning the gap. Per germline, CDR1 GTSNPN and CDR2 SVGIG (reference sequence). The CDR3: CAWSVHSHSYEQYF. CDR3 nucleotide sequence: TGTGCCTGGAGTGTACACAGTCACTCCTACGAGCAGTACTTC.